The 5 T cell receptor beta chains below were found in one sample sequenced in a study of PD-L1 blockade in urothelial cancer. Time point denoted: pretreatment peripheral blood. Data came from immunoSEQ multiplex PCR; TCRdb stores just in-frame clones and leaves some out. The table includes around 63,000 clones, 81% detected once. The sample in question was PBMCs, obtained around atezolizumab (anti-PD-L1) treatment. The receptors stem from a man aged 65 to 85 with urothelial cancer.

V usage is TRBV15 and J usage is TRBJ1-2; TRBD1 is a possible D gene (5 bases). Germline V gene data show CDR1 as LNHNV and CDR2 as YYDKDF (reference sequence). The CDR3 loop spans 13 amino acids. Trimming pared 7 bases from V and 6 bases from J, leaving 15 bases between. DNA of the CDR3: TGTGCCACCACCCCGGGGGGTAATCATGGCTACACCTTC. The encoded protein is CATTPGGNHGYTF.

The V call is TRBV10-3, the J call TRBJ2-7; 11 bases map to TRBD1. Trimming cost V 5 bases and J 0 bases; bases outside gene matches: 3. The CDR3 contains 15 residues. The germline CDR1 and CDR2 sequences are ENHRY and SYGVKD. CDR3 coding DNA: TGTGCCATCAGTCCCGGGACAGGGGGCTCCTACGAGCAGTACTTC. This translates into CAISPGTGGSYEQYF.

The chain is built from TRBV5-1 and TRBJ2-1, with 13 bases fitting TRBD2. Germline CDR1 and CDR2: SGHRS and YFSETQ. With V trimmed by 3 bases and J by 8 bases, 5 bases remained unmatched. The CDR3 spans 15 residues. In nucleotides, the CDR3 is TGCGCCAGCAGCTCAGGGACTAGCGGGAAGTATGAGCAGTTCTTC. This sequence encodes CASSSGTSGKYEQFF.

The chain employs TRBV18 and TRBJ2-3; D might be TRBD1 (5 bases). V was trimmed by 2 bases and J by 0 bases, leaving 9 bases between them. The CDR3 consists of 15 residues. Germline CDR1 reads KGHSH; CDR2 reads LQKENI. The CDR3 loop is CASSPGAASTDTQYF. The CDR3 bases are TGTGCCAGCTCACCAGGGGCCGCTAGCACAGATACGCAGTATTTT.

The chain has TRBV13 and TRBJ2-1; perhaps TRBD1 as D (5 bases). Per germline, CDR1 PRHDT and CDR2 FYEKMQ (reference sequence). V shed 3 bases and J shed 8 bases, with 20 bases lying between them. The CDR3 sequence is 16 residues long. The CDR3 sequence: CASSLGKGPREDEQFF. CDR3 sequence (DNA): TGTGCCAGCAGCTTGGGGAAGGGGCCCCGAGAGGATGAGCAGTTCTTC.